The clone carrying this T cell receptor (beta chain) was picked up one time. The antigen is not known. These data are taken from a study of cytomegalovirus exposure and HLA in healthy donors. Study-wide background: Per a later analysis, the roughly 670 first-cohort and fewer than 150 validation repertoires shared one platform.

Study outcomes and limitations: Subsequent analysis showed first-cohort TCR clusters tending to co-occur in more than 95 validation repertoires.

J was trimmed by 3 bases and V by 2 bases; bases with no gene match: 5. CDR3 size: 15 residues. CDR1 SGDLS and CDR2 YYNGEE come from the germline V gene. Using immunoSEQ multiplex PCR, the repertoire was profiled, and TCRdb retains in-frame clones only, with some absent. The data contain about 240,000 clones, more than 75% of them singletons. The sequence was obtained from a woman aged 25 to 39 in good health and CMV-seropositive. Sequencing was performed on PBMCs. The V call is TRBV9, the J call TRBJ2-7; 10 bases fit TRBD2. Written as DNA, the CDR3 is TGTGCCAGCAGCGTGAACCCTAGCGGGAGCTACGAGCAGTACTTC. It is translated as CASSVNPSGSYEQYF.